Following are 16 T cell receptor beta chains from one sample sequenced in a study of HIV-infected children after antiretroviral therapy interruption. Treatment of the sample: PENTA 11 planned treatment interruption arm or continuous ART arm. A 3' RACE protocol on RNA, with unique molecular identifiers, produced the TCR library. TCRdb re-derived calls from the 3' RACE reads in MiXCR, one entry per CDR3 protein. Of 15,000 to 16,000 distinct CDR3 sequences in the sample, 3.4% were seen once. The sample in question was CD45RA+ CD4+ T cells from PBMCs, obtained from a donor given antiretroviral therapy, either interrupted or continuous. The subset here: naive CD4+ CD45RA+ CD45RO- T cells. The source is a child aged 2 to 17 with HIV.

This clonotype was counted many times. The genes are TRBV29-1 and TRBJ2-2; TRBD1 agrees at 9 bases. After removal of 6 bases from V and 4 bases from J, the junction contained 9 bases not matched to a gene. The CDR3 has 15 residues. The germline gives CDR1 SQVTM, CDR2 ANQGSEA. This CDR3 is CSVGPGQGFTGELFF. The CDR3 DNA is TGCAGCGTGGGACCGGGACAGGGTTTCACCGGGGAGCTGTTTTTT.

This clonotype was picked up many times. The genes are TRBV11-3 and TRBJ2-1; 11 bases match TRBD1. The junction had 14 bases not matched to a gene; V was cut back by 7 bases and J by 3 bases. Germline lookup yields CDR1 SGHNT and CDR2 YENEEA. The CDR3 has 18 amino acids. The CDR3 loop reads CASTGQGAGRGGYNEQFF. Written as DNA, the CDR3 is TGTGCCAGCACAGGACAGGGGGCAGGTCGCGGGGGCTACAATGAGCAGTTCTTC. Combining the CDR3 with reference TRBV11-3 and TRBJ2-1 gives the whole variable domain EAGVVQSPRYKIIEKKQPVAFWCNPISGHNTLYWYLQNLGQGPELLIRYENEEAVDDSQLPKDRFSAERLKGVDSTLKIQPAELGDSAVYLCASTGQGAGRGGYNEQFFGPGTRLTVL.

There are many counts of this clonotype. V gene TRBV25-1 combines with J gene TRBJ2-2; the D gene is possibly TRBD2 (5 bases). The V end lost 6 bases, the J end lost 0 bases, and 11 bases lay between the germline ends. Per the germline V gene, CDR1 is MGHDK and CDR2 is SYGVNS. There are 15 residues in the CDR3. The CDR3 nucleotides are TGTGCCAGCAGCTTAGGACTTCCGAACACCGGGGAGCTGTTTTTT. It yields the protein CASSLGLPNTGELFF.

This clonotype was seen ten or more times. V gene TRBV5-1 combines with J gene TRBJ2-7; possibly TRBD1 for D (5 bases). V lost 5 bases and J 3 bases, leaving 15 bases between the germline ends. Germline-derived CDR1 and CDR2 are SGHRS and YFSETQ. The CDR3 has 14 residues. The CDR3 DNA sequence: TGCGCCAGCAGTCCTGACAGTATTGGCTACGAGCAGTACTTC. It translates to CASSPDSIGYEQYF.

This clonotype was seen at least ten times. The chain carries TRBV20-1 and TRBJ2-2; tentative D call: TRBD1 (6 bases). Trimming cost V 8 bases and J 0 bases, with 16 bases left between them. From germline, CDR1 is DFQATT and CDR2 SNEGSKA (reference sequence). CDR3 length equals 15 residues. In DNA form, the CDR3 reads TGCAGTACCAAACCTCGGACAGCGAACACCGGGGAGCTGTTTTTT. Amino acids: CSTKPRTANTGELFF.

This clonotype was observed at least ten times. The rearrangement uses TRBV12-3 or TRBV12-4 and TRBJ2-2; D is unclear. Trimming shortened V by 2 bases and J by 8 bases, and 12 bases separated the two germline ends. This CDR3 is built from 14 residues. CDR3 sequence reads: CASSLSSGIGELFF. The CDR3 DNA reads TGTGCCAGCAGTTTAAGCTCTGGGATTGGGGAGCTGTTTTTT.

This clonotype was seen ten or more times. The chain couples TRBV27 to TRBJ2-7, with D possibly called TRBD1 or TRBD2 (7 bases each). With 4 bases removed from V and 5 bases from J, the gap between germline ends came to 21 bases. The CDR3 sequence is 16 residues long. Germline V gene sequence: CDR1 MNHEY, CDR2 SMNVEV (reference sequence). The CDR3 loop is CASSSANAGGGDEQYF. The CDR3 coding sequence is TGTGCCAGCAGTTCGGCCAACGCAGGGGGGGGAGACGAGCAGTACTTC.

There are many counts of this clonotype. The chain combines TRBV5-4 with TRBJ2-1; tentatively, D is TRBD2 (7 bases). The V and J ends lost 4 bases and 0 bases respectively, with 14 bases between them. Per the germline V gene, CDR1 is SGHNT and CDR2 is YYREEE (reference sequence). This CDR3 contains 16 residues. CDR3 loop: CASSLEGGASYNEQFF. The CDR3 nucleotides are TGTGCCAGCAGCCTGGAGGGGGGGGCCTCCTACAATGAGCAGTTCTTC.

This clonotype has ten or more counts. CDR3 DNA sequence: TGTGCCAGCAGCTTATTGGTGGGGGGACAGGGATTTCAAGAGACCCAGTACTTC. It encodes CASSLLVGGQGFQETQYF. The V and J genes are TRBV11-2 and TRBJ2-5; TRBD1 agrees at 9 bases. The germline V gene has CDR1 SGHAT and CDR2 FQNNGV. The CDR3 contains 18 residues. The trim removed 2 bases at V and 2 bases at J, leaving 12 bases unmatched.

This clonotype was seen repeatedly, ten times or more. The genes are TRBV28 and TRBJ2-7; TRBD1 might be the D (8 bases). Per the germline V gene, CDR1 is MDHEN and CDR2 is SYDVKM. The CDR3 is 15 residues long. V lost 4 bases to trimming and J lost 0 bases, with 13 bases between them. For the CDR3, the DNA is TGTGCCAGCAGTTCAGCGGGACAGGCCTCCTACGAGCAGTACTTC. It encodes CASSSAGQASYEQYF.

Many counts were recorded for this clonotype. J is TRBJ2-2 and V is TRBV12-5; D unresolved. This CDR3 has 12 amino acids. The germline V gene encodes CDR1 LGHNT and CDR2 FRNRAP. V was pared by 5 bases and J by 6 bases, with 7 bases between. CDR3 protein: CASGLIPGELFF. As DNA, the CDR3 is TGTGCTAGTGGTCTCATCCCCGGGGAGCTGTTTTTT.

This clonotype appeared many times. This sequence joins TRBV9 and TRBJ2-5, with D perhaps being TRBD1 or TRBD2 (5 bases each). The CDR3 is 15 amino acids. Germline V gives CDR1 SGDLS, CDR2 YYNGEE. Trimming removed 0 bases from V and 1 base from J, with 10 bases in between. CDR3 residues: CASSVASGLQETQYF. For the CDR3, the DNA is TGTGCCAGCAGCGTAGCATCGGGGCTCCAAGAGACCCAGTACTTC.

This clonotype was counted ten times or more. The rearrangement uses TRBV7-9 and TRBJ2-7, with D perhaps being TRBD1 or TRBD2 (5 bases each). The CDR3 runs 13 residues. Trimming pared 8 bases from V and 3 bases from J, leaving 14 bases between. Germline V gene data show CDR1 as SEHNR and CDR2 as FQNEAQ (reference sequence). CDR3 bases: TGTGCCAGCGGATGGGGGTGGAACTACGAGCAGTACTTC. Protein: CASGWGWNYEQYF.

V gene TRBV7-9 combines with J gene TRBJ2-7, with D unclear. Per germline, CDR1 SEHNR and CDR2 FQNEAQ (reference sequence). The CDR3 consists of 14 residues. Trimming stripped 2 bases from V and 3 bases from J, with 11 bases between. DNA of the CDR3: TGTGCCAGCAGCTTAAGGTCGCCCGACTACGAGCAGTACTTC. As protein: CASSLRSPDYEQYF.

This clonotype showed up many times. The CDR3 here is CASSFGLGTTGSGYGYTF. The CDR3 bases are TGCGCCAGCAGCTTTGGTTTGGGGACAACCGGCTCGGGCTATGGCTACACCTTC. The chain combines TRBV5-1 with TRBJ1-2; the D gene is possibly TRBD1 (6 bases). CDR3 length equals 18 residues. Germline values: CDR1 SGHRS, CDR2 YFSETQ. Trimming shortened V by 2 bases and J by 4 bases, and 24 bases separated the two germline ends. The entire variable domain, with the rest obtained from reference TRBV5-1 and TRBJ1-2, is as follows: KAGVTQTPRYLIKTRGQQVTLSCSPISGHRSVSWYQQTPGQGLQFLFEYFSETQRNKGNFPGRFSGRQFSNSRSEMNVSTLELGDSALYLCASSFGLGTTGSGYGYTFGSGTRLTVV.

This clonotype was seen ten or more times. The chain uses TRBV6-1 and TRBJ2-7, with D possibly being TRBD1 (5 bases). The V gene's germline CDR1 is MNHNS and CDR2 SASEGT. CDR3 size: 14 residues. Trimming took off 2 bases at V and 4 bases at J, with 12 bases between the two ends. CDR3 in amino acids: CASSEPGKGYEQYF. The CDR3 nucleotides are TGTGCCAGCAGTGAACCAGGGAAAGGTTACGAGCAGTACTTC.